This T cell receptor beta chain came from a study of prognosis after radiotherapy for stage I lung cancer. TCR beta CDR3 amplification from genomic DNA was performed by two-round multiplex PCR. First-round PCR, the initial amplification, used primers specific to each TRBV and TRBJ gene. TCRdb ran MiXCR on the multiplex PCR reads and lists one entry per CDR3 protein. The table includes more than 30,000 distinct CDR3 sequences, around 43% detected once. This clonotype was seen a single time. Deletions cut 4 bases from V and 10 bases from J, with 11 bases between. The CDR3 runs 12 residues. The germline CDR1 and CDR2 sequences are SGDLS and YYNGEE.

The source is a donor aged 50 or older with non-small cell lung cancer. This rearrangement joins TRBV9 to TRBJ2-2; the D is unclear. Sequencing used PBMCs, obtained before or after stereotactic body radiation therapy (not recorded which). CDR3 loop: CASSLAGVELFF. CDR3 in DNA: TGTGCCAGCAGCTTAGCCGGCGTGGAGCTGTTTTTT.